This T cell receptor (beta chain) is drawn from a study of CD8+ T cells in alopecia areata. The overall study: Those patients who were treated received oral tofacitinib, which was given at 5 to 10 mg twice daily for moderate-to-severe alopecia areata. General study results and limits: It was lesional scalp, especially alopecia totalis/universalis, that showed higher clonality than normal scalp.

RNA was extracted and reverse transcribed into cDNA as the sequencing template. Some clones are missing from TCRdb's copy, which holds only in-frame ones; the method was immunoSEQ multiplex PCR. The data hold about 190,000 clones, with under 60% observed a single time. Remarks on this clone: Its antigen remains unidentified.

Sample treatment: oral pan-JAK inhibitor, 5-10 mg twice daily. The CDR3 extends over 15 amino acids. The J segment lost 5 bases and the V segment lost 1 base, leaving 7 bases of the junction unmatched. Germline assignment: CDR1 SQVTM and CDR2 ANQGSEA. J is TRBJ2-5 and V is TRBV29-1; 10 bases fit TRBD2. The clonotype originates from a human donor with alopecia areata. Sequenced material: CD8+ T cells sorted from blood, taken at week 24, from a patient treated with tofacitinib. For the CDR3, the DNA is TGCAGCGTTGAAGGACTAGCGGGCAACCGGGAGACCCAGTACTTC. Encoded protein: CSVEGLAGNRETQYF.